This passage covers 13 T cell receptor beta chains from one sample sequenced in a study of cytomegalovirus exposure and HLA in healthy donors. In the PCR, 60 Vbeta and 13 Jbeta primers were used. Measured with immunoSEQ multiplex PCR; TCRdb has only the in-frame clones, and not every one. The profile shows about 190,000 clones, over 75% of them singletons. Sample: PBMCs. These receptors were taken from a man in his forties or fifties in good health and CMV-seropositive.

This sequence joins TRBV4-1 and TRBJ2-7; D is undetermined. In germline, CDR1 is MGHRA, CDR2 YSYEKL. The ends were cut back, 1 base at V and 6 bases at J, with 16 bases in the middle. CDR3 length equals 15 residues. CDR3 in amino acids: CASSQGGSSRLEQYF. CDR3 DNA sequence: TGCGCCAGCAGCCAAGGAGGATCTAGTAGGCTCGAGCAGTACTTC.

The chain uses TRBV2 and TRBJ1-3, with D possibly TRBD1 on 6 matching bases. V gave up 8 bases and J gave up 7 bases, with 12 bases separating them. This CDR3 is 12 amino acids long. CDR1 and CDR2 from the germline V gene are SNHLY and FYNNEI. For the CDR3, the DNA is TGTGCCAGCCAGGGGTCACGGAACACCATATATTTT. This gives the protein CASQGSRNTIYF.

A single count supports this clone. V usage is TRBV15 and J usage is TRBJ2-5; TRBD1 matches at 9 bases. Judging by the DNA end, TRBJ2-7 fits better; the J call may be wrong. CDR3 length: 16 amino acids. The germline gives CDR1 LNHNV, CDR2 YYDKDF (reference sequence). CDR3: CATSREVGTGTYEQYF. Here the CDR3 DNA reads TGTGCCACCAGCAGAGAAGTCGGGACAGGGACCTACGAGCAGTACTTC.

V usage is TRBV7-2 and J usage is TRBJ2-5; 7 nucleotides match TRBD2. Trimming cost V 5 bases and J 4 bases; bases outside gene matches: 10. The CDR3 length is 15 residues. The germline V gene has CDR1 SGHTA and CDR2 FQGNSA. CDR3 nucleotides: TGTGCCAGCAGCCGCCCGACTGGCGGGGGAGAGACCCAGTACTTC. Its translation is CASSRPTGGGETQYF.

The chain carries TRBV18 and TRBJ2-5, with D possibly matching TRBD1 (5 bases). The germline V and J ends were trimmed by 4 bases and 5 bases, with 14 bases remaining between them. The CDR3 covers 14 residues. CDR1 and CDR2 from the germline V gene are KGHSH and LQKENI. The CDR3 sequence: CASSLQGGSETQYF. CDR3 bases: TGTGCCAGCTCACTGCAGGGTGGCTCTGAGACCCAGTACTTC.

CDR3 DNA sequence: TGTGCCAGCAGTGACAGGGGGCCCAATCAGCCCCAGCATTTT. Translation: CASSDRGPNQPQHF. The chain carries TRBV2 and TRBJ1-5; 8 bases map to TRBD1. V shed 3 bases, J shed 3 bases, and the junction held 1 base outside the gene matches. CDR1 is SNHLY and CDR2 is FYNNEI in the germline V gene. This CDR3 has 14 residues.

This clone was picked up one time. As DNA, the CDR3 is TGTGCCAGCAGCTTACTCTCTGGGGCCAACGTCCTGACTTTC. Translation gives CASSLLSGANVLTF. The chain has TRBV11-1 and TRBJ2-6; D unclear. CDR3 size: 14 residues. CDR1 SGHAT and CDR2 FQDESV come from the germline V gene (reference sequence). Trimming removed 2 bases at V and 0 bases at J, with 2 bases between.

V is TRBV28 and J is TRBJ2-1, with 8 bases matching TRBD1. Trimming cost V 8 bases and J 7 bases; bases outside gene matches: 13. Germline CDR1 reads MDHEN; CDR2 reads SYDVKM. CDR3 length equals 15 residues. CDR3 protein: CASAPRGRGLNEQFF. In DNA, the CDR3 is TGTGCCAGCGCCCCCCGTGGCAGGGGGCTTAATGAGCAGTTCTTC.

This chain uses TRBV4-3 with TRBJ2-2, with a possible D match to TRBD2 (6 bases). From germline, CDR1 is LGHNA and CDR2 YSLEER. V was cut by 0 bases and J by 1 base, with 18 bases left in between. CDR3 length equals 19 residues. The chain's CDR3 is CASSQDPTGGAQNTGELFF. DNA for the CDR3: TGCGCCAGCAGCCAAGATCCGACGGGCGGGGCGCAGAACACCGGGGAGCTGTTTTTT.

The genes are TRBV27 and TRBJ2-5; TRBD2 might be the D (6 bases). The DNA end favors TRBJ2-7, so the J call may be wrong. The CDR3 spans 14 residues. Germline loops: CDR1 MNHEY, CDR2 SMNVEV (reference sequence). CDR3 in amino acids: CASRAGRAAYEQYF. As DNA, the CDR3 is TGTGCCAGCCGAGCGGGCAGGGCGGCCTACGAGCAGTACTTC.

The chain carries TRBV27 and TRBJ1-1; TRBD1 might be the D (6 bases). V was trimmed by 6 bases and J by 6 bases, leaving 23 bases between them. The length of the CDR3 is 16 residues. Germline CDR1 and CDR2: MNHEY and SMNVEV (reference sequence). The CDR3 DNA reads TGTGCCAGCAGGAGAATTTCAACAGGGTACCGCGCTGAAGCTTTCTTT. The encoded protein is CASRRISTGYRAEAFF.

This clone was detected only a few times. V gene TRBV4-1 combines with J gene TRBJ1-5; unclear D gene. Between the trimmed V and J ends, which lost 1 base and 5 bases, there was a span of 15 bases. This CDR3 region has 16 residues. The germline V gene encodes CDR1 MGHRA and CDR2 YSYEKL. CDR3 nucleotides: TGCGCCAGCAGCCAAGTAGATGACGGGTATTATCAGCCCCAGCATTTT. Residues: CASSQVDDGYYQPQHF.

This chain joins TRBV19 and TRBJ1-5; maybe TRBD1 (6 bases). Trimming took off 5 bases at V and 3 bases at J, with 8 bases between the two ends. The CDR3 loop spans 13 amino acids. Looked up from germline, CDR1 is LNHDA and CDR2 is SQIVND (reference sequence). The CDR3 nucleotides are TGTGCCAGTAGTCCAGGGGTCAATCAGCCCCAGCATTTT. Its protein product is CASSPGVNQPQHF. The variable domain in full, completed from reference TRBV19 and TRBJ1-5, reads DGGITQSPKYLFRKEGQNVTLSCEQNLNHDAMYWYRQDPGQGLRLIYYSQIVNDFQKGDIAEGYSVSREKKESFPLTVTSAQKNPTAFYLCASSPGVNQPQHFGDGTRLSIL.